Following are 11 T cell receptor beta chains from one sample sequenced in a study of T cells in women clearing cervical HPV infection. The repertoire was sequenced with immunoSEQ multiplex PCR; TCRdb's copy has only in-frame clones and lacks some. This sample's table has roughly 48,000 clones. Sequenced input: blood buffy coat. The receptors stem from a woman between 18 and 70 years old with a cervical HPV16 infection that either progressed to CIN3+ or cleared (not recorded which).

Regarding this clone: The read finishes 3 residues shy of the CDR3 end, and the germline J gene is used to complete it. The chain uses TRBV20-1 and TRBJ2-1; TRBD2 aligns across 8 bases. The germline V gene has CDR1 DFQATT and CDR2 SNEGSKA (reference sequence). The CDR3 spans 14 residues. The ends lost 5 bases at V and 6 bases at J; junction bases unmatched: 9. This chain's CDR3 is CSAQRGLGGNEQFF. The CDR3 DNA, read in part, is TGCAGTGCTCAACGGGGACTAGGGGGCAATGAG.

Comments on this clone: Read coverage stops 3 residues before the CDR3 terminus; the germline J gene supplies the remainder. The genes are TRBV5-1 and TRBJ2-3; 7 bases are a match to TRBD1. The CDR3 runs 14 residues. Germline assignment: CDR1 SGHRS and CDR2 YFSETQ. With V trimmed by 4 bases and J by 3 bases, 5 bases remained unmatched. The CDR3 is CASSPGQTTDTQYF. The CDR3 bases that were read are TGCGCCAGCAGCCCGGGACAGACAACAGATACG.

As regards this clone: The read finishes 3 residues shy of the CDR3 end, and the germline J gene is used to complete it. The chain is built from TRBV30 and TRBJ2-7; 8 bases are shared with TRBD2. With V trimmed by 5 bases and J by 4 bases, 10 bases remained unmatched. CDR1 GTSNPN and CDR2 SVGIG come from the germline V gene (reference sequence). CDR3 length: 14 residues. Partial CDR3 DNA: TGTGCCTGGCAAGCTCGGGGGGGAGGTTACGAG. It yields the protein CAWQARGGGYE. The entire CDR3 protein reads CAWQARGGGYEQYF.

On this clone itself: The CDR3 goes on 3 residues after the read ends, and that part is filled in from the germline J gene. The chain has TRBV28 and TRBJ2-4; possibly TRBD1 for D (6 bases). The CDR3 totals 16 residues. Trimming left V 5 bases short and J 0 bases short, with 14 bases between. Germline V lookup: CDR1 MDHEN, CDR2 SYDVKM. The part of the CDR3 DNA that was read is TGTGCCAGCAGTCGCGGACAGACCCAAGCCAAAAACATT. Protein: CASSRGQTQAKNI. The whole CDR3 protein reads CASSRGQTQAKNIQYF.

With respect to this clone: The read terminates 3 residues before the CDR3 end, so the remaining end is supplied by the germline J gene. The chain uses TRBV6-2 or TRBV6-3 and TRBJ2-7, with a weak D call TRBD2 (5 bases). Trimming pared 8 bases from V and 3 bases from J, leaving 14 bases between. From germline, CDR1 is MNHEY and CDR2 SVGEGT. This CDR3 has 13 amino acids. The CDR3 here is CASVKRFHYEQYF. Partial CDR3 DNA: TGTGCCAGCGTCAAGCGGTTTCACTACGAG.

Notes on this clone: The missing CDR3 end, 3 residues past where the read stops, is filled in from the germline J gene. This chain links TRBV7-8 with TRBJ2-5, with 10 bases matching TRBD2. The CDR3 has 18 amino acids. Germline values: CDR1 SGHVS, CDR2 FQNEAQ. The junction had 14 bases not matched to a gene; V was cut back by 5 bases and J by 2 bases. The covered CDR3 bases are TGTGCCAGCAGCCCTATTATTCCCCAGCGGGAGGGGCAAGAGACC. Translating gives CASSPIIPQREGQET. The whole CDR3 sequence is CASSPIIPQREGQETQYF.

The CDR3 loop reads CASRDPRESNTGELFF. CDR3 DNA (partial): TGTGCCAGCAGGGACCCCAGGGAGTCGAACACCGGGGAG. J is TRBJ2-2 and V is TRBV2; the D gene could be TRBD1 or TRBD2 (5 bases each). From the germline J gene comes the end of the CDR3, since the read stops 3 residues before it. Deletions cut 6 bases from V and 0 bases from J, with 14 bases between. The CDR3 loop spans 16 amino acids. Germline CDR1 SNHLY, CDR2 FYNNEI.

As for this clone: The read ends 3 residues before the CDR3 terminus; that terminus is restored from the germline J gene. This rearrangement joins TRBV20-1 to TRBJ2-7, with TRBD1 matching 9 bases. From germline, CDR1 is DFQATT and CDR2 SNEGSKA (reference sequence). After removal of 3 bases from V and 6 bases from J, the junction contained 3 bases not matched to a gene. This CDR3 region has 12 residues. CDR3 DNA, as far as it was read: TGCAGTGCTAGTGGGACAGGGCCCGAG. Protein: CSASGTGPE. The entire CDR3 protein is CSASGTGPEQYF.

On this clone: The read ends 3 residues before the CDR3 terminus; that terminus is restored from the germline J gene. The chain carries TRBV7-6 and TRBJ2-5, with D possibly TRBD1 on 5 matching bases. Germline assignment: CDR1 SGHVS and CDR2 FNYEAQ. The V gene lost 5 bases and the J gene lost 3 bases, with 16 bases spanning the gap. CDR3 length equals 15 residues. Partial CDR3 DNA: TGTGCCAGCAGCCTCTCCATCGGACAAAAAGAGACC. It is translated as CASSLSIGQKET. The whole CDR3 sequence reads CASSLSIGQKETQYF.

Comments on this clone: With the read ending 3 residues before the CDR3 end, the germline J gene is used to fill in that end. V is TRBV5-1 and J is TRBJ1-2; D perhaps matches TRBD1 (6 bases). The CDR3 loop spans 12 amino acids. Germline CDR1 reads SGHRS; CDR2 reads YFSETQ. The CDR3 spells CASSVQGNGYTF. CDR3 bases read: TGCGCCAGCAGCGTCCAGGGGAACGGC.

CDR3 residues: CASSLVGDQPQHF. CDR3 DNA, as far as it was read: TGTGCCAGCAGCTTAGTAGGGGATCAGCCC. The gene calls are TRBV7-2 and TRBJ1-5; TRBD1 is a possible D gene (5 bases). The missing CDR3 end, 3 residues past where the read stops, is filled in from the germline J gene. V lost 1 base and J lost 5, with 6 bases in between. CDR3 length equals 13 residues. The germline gives CDR1 SGHTA, CDR2 FQGNSA. The full variable domain, with the rest looked up from reference TRBV7-2 and TRBJ1-5, is GAGVSQSPSNKVTEKGKDVELRCDPISGHTALYWYRQSLGQGLEFLIYFQGNSAPDKSGLPSDRFSAERTGGSVSTLTIQRTQQEDSAVYLCASSLVGDQPQHFGDGTRLSIL.